A single T cell receptor (beta chain) is shown here with its context. As yet, its antigen is unknown. These data are taken from a study of long-term antiretroviral therapy in people with HIV. Points from the study as a whole: Collection spanned 2004 to 2017; ART regimens may be less effective than current ones.

V was shortened by 0 bases and J by 0 bases, with 13 bases between the two germline ends. Germline loops: CDR1 MGHRA, CDR2 YSYEKL. The CDR3 consists of 17 residues. At the survey level, the v3.0 immunoSEQ assay was run. Each sample had sequencing targeting about 40,000-50,000 T-cell genomes. Method: immunoSEQ multiplex PCR; TCRdb's copy keeps in-frame clones and lacks some. The data contain tens of thousands of clones, 85% of them singletons. Sequencing used unsorted PBMCs, obtained 2.3 years after starting antiretroviral therapy. The clonotype originates from a man aged 35-49 years with HIV. The V and J genes are TRBV4-1 and TRBJ2-3, with a weak D call TRBD2 (6 bases). CDR3: CASSQDTGGPSTDTQYF. CDR3 in DNA: TGCGCCAGCAGCCAAGATACCGGGGGACCTAGCACAGATACGCAGTATTTT.